What follows is one TCR beta chain and its context. The antigen remains undetermined. These data are taken from a study of T cell responses to AZD1222 COVID-19 vaccine. Clones were sequenced by immunoSEQ multiplex PCR, and TCRdb holds only the in-frame ones, with some missing. Among about 120,000 clones listed, about 90% were seen once. This CDR3 contains 14 residues. V was cut by 5 bases and J by 2 bases, with 11 bases left in between. The germline gives CDR1 SEHNR, CDR2 FQNEAQ (reference sequence). General study results and limits: Seropositive AZD1222 recipients at baseline numbered only five or six. Repertoires were collected only later (after the peak T cell response had occurred).

The chain carries TRBV7-9 and TRBJ2-3; the D gene is possibly TRBD2 (6 bases). Sequencing used peripheral blood, obtained 28 days after the second AZD1222 dose. The TCR sequence derives from an adult who received the AZD1222 COVID-19 vaccine. The CDR3 loop is CASSLRDFTDTQYF. The CDR3 DNA follows: TGTGCCAGCAGCCTCCGGGACTTCACAGATACGCAGTATTTT.